Given below is one TCR beta chain in context. The data derive from a study of T cell responses to AZD1222 COVID-19 vaccine. Assay: immunoSEQ multiplex PCR; the TCRdb copy retains only in-frame clones and omits some. The table includes some 150,000 clones, approximately 90% detected once. The clonotype was recovered from an adult in good health. The source material was peripheral blood, sampled on day 0 of AZD1222 vaccination.

The CDR3 nucleotides are TGTGCCAGCCGACCCGCGTTGGATTCACCCCTCCACTTT. It codes for CASRPALDSPLHF. The genes are TRBV10-3 and TRBJ1-6; no firm D call. The CDR3 covers 13 residues. Germline CDR1 is ENHRY and CDR2 is SYGVKD. V dropped 10 bases and J dropped 8 bases, with 15 bases sitting between them.